This TCR beta chain was recovered during a study of shared clonotypes between healthy human individuals. Study-level results: All-four-donor shared clonotypes had higher generation probabilities than non-shared clonotypes did. Around 5% of naive CD4 clonotypes were shared across a few donors.

Notes on this clone: Its antigen is unknown.

With 0 bases removed from V and 0 bases from J, the gap between germline ends came to 9 bases. CDR3 length: 15 residues. The germline V gene has CDR1 SGHNT and CDR2 YYREEE (reference sequence). Every donor, a Caucasian adult, lived in Nashville, Tennessee. Clones were read by immunoSEQ multiplex PCR, and TCRdb kept only the in-frame ones, dropping some. The sample holds over 2 million clones, 85% to 95% seen once. This chain joins TRBV5-4 and TRBJ1-2, with a weak D call TRBD1 (5 bases). This sequence originates from a young man in good health. Some clones in this sample may be carry-over from other donors' samples. The sequenced sample consisted of naive CD4+ T cells from PBMCs. Subset here: CD45RA+ positively selected. In DNA form, the CDR3 reads TGTGCCAGCAGCTTGGGAGGGGTAACTAACTATGGCTACACCTTC. Protein sequence: CASSLGGVTNYGYTF. The variable domain in full, with the rest retrieved from reference TRBV5-4 and TRBJ1-2, is ETGVTQSPTHLIKTRGQQVTLRCSSQSGHNTVSWYQQALGQGPQFIFQYYREEENGRGNFPPRFSGLQFPNYSSELNVNALELDDSALYLCASSLGGVTNYGYTFGSGTRLTVV.